The rows below give T cell receptor beta chains drawn from one sample of a study of blood T cell repertoires in COVID-19. Generated by immunoSEQ multiplex PCR, the TCRdb table keeps only in-frame clones and is missing some. The sample holds more than 100,000 clones; 85% to 90% are singletons and the top ten take more than 15%. What was sequenced was peripheral blood. These receptors were collected from a man over 45 with active or convalescent COVID-19. Both conserved end residues are part of each CDR3. Fields, in order: V gene, clone size, D gene, J gene, CDR3 protein, CDR3 DNA. D genes are given only for firm matches. The listing skips clone size in some rows; elsewhere it reads once, few, many or a size class.

TRBV9,.,.,TRBJ2-7,CASSVGGGTYEQYF,TGTGCCAGCAGCGTAGGGGGAGGAACCTACGAGCAGTACTTC
TRBV19,.,TRBD2,TRBJ2-1,CASSPPGSGYYNEQFF,TGTGCCAGTAGTCCTCCCGGTAGCGGGTATTACAATGAGCAGTTCTTC
TRBV11-2,many,.,TRBJ1-2,CASSLAGSYGYTF,TGTGCCAGCAGCTTAGCAGGGTCCTATGGCTACACCTTC
TRBV15,.,.,TRBJ1-4,CATSRDSGINEKLFF,TGTGCCACCAGCAGAGATTCAGGGATTAATGAAAAACTGTTTTTT
TRBV5-1,once,TRBD1,TRBJ1-2,CASSLGTGGAYGYTF,TGCGCCAGCAGTCTAGGGACAGGGGGAGCCTATGGCTACACCTTC
TRBV28,.,TRBD1,TRBJ1-5,CASSLTGNQPQHF,TGTGCCAGCAGTTTGACAGGGAATCAGCCCCAGCATTTT
TRBV3-1/TRBV3-2,.,TRBD1,TRBJ1-2,CASSQEIRTGDGYTF,TGTGCCAGCAGCCAAGAAATAAGGACAGGGGATGGCTACACCTTC
TRBV6-5,.,TRBD1,TRBJ1-2,CASADRGLTGGYTF,TGTGCCAGCGCCGACAGGGGGCTCACCGGTGGCTACACCTTC
TRBV19,.,.,TRBJ1-5,CASSLPGRESGQPQHF,TGTGCCAGCAGCCTGCCAGGGCGGGAAAGCGGTCAGCCCCAGCATTTT
TRBV11-3,.,.,TRBJ2-4,CASSQNGGVGIQYF,TGTGCCAGCAGTCAAAACGGAGGGGTTGGCATTCAGTACTTC
TRBV9,.,TRBD2,TRBJ2-2,CASRGLAGGSGELFF,TGTGCCAGCAGGGGACTAGCGGGAGGGTCCGGGGAGCTGTTTTTT
TRBV20-1,few,.,TRBJ1-1,CSASVQGYATEAFF,TGCAGTGCTAGTGTGCAGGGGTACGCCACTGAAGCTTTCTTT
TRBV5-1,.,.,TRBJ2-2,CASSFLTPLNTGELFF,TGCGCCAGCAGCTTTCTGACACCGCTGAACACCGGGGAGCTGTTTTTT
TRBV10-1,.,TRBD2,TRBJ2-3,CASSDRLAGFTDTQYF,TGCGCCAGCAGCGACCGCCTAGCGGGGTTCACAGATACGCAGTATTTT
TRBV4-1,.,.,TRBJ1-1,CASRDRDTYTEAFF,TGCGCCAGCAGAGATAGGGACACCTACACTGAAGCTTTCTTT
TRBV7-2,.,.,TRBJ1-2,CASSLYYDTANYGYTF,TGTGCCAGCAGCTTATATTATGACACAGCTAACTATGGCTACACCTTC
TRBV9,once,TRBD2,TRBJ2-7,CASSPGGGGEQYF,TGTGCCAGCAGCCCTGGGGGGGGTGGTGAGCAGTACTTC
TRBV6-5,.,.,TRBJ1-5,CASRDTLLNQPQHF,TGTGCCAGCAGGGACACCCTACTCAATCAGCCCCAGCATTTT
TRBV9,once,.,TRBJ2-7,CASSALANSYEQYF,TGTGCCAGCAGCGCGTTAGCGAATTCCTACGAGCAGTACTTC
TRBV6-6,.,.,TRBJ2-2,CASSYSWGDTGELFF,TGTGCCAGCAGTTACTCATGGGGAGACACCGGGGAGCTGTTTTTT
TRBV28,.,TRBD2,TRBJ2-2,CASGLAGEAGELFF,TGTGCCAGCGGACTAGCGGGAGAGGCCGGGGAGCTGTTTTTT
TRBV5-1,.,.,TRBJ1-2,CASSLAEGGGYTF,TGCGCCAGCAGCTTGGCGGAGGGAGGTGGCTACACCTTC
TRBV6-5,.,TRBD1,TRBJ1-5,CASRGQGLWGAQHF,TGTGCCAGCAGAGGACAGGGCCTTTGGGGTGCCCAGCATTTT
TRBV7-2,.,TRBD2,TRBJ2-2,CASSPSGDLRTGELFF,TGTGCCAGCAGCCCTAGCGGGGACCTGAGGACCGGGGAGCTGTTTTTT
TRBV5-5,.,.,TRBJ1-5,CASSLAGTQNQPQHF,TGTGCCAGCAGCTTGGCCGGGACACAGAATCAGCCCCAGCATTTT
TRBV7-9,.,.,TRBJ1-1,CASSLRGGGDTEAFF,TGTGCCAGCAGCCTAAGGGGAGGTGGAGACACTGAAGCTTTCTTT
TRBV5-1,.,TRBD2,TRBJ2-5,CASSLGPSGREETQYF,TGCGCCAGCAGCTTGGGTCCGAGCGGGAGGGAAGAGACCCAGTACTTC
TRBV10-2,few,.,TRBJ1-5,CASRTGNQPQHF,TGCGCCAGCAGAACAGGAAATCAGCCCCAGCATTTT
TRBV19,.,.,TRBJ1-5,CASSQRGGKIYQPQHF,TGTGCCAGTAGTCAACGGGGGGGAAAAATTTATCAGCCCCAGCATTTT
TRBV10-3,.,.,TRBJ1-1,CAIKDSPLSTEAFF,TGTGCCATCAAGGACAGCCCCCTGAGCACTGAAGCTTTCTTT
TRBV10-3,.,.,TRBJ1-4,CAISRDTLQANEKLFF,TGTGCCATCAGCCGGGACACCCTTCAGGCTAATGAAAAACTGTTTTTT
TRBV2,.,TRBD1,TRBJ1-4,CASSMGQGEEKLFF,TGTGCCAGCAGTATGGGACAGGGGGAGGAAAAACTGTTTTTT
TRBV24-1,.,TRBD1,TRBJ2-5,CATSEFDRGSVETQYF,TGTGCCACCAGTGAGTTCGACAGGGGGTCTGTGGAGACCCAGTACTTC
TRBV19,.,.,TRBJ2-1,CASSGPDHEQFF,TGTGCCAGTAGTGGGCCCGACCATGAGCAGTTCTTC
TRBV19,.,TRBD1,TRBJ2-7,CASRDRGYEQYF,TGTGCCAGTAGGGACAGGGGCTACGAGCAGTACTTC
TRBV7-2,.,TRBD2,TRBJ2-5,CASSLVGGPSGGMAQYF,TGTGCCAGCAGCTTAGTAGGAGGGCCTAGCGGGGGTATGGCCCAGTACTTC
TRBV5-1,.,TRBD2,TRBJ2-5,CASSSATSGRAQYF,TGCGCCAGCAGCTCCGCGACTAGCGGTCGGGCCCAGTACTTC
TRBV12-3/TRBV12-4,.,.,TRBJ2-5,CASRQEYQETQYF,TGTGCCAGCAGACAGGAGTACCAAGAGACCCAGTACTTC
TRBV5-4,.,.,TRBJ1-2,CASSPEVLGGYTF,TGTGCCAGCAGCCCGGAGGTGCTGGGCGGCTACACCTTC
TRBV6-2/TRBV6-3,.,TRBD2,TRBJ2-1,CASSILAEQFF,TGTGCCAGCAGTATACTAGCGGAGCAGTTCTTC
TRBV21-1,few,.,TRBJ1-2,CASSNRDRASNYGYTF,TGTGCCAGCAGCAACCGGGACAGGGCCTCTAACTATGGCTACACCTTC
TRBV6-5,.,TRBD1,TRBJ1-6,CATRDSLNSPLHF,TGTGCCACCAGGGACAGCCTTAATTCACCCCTCCACTTT
TRBV14,.,.,TRBJ2-4,CASSQDRGIAKNIQYF,TGTGCCAGCAGCCAAGATCGGGGGATAGCCAAAAACATTCAGTACTTC